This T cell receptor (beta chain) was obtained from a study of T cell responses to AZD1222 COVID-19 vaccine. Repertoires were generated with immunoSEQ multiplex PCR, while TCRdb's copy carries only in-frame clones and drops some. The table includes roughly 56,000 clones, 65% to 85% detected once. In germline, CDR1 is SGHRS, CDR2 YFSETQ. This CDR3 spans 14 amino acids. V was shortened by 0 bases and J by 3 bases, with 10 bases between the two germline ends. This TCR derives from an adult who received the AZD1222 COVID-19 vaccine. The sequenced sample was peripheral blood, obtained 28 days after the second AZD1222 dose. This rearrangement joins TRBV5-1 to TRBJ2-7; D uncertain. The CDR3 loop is CASSLDPRNYEQYF. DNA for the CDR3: TGCGCCAGCAGCTTGGATCCCAGAAACTACGAGCAGTACTTC.